This T cell receptor (beta chain) was sequenced during a study of immune evolution from preneoplasia to lung adenocarcinoma. Study-wide background: HLA loss of heterozygosity: around 6.5% AIS, under 19% MIA, more than 25% ADC, none AAH. Study results and caveats: Later-stage lesions seemingly showed higher T cell density and diversity than normal lung.

Details on this clone: No antigen is known for it.

Germline V gene lookup returns CDR1 GTSNPN and CDR2 SVGIG (reference sequence). The CDR3 is 11 residues long. The V gene lost 3 bases and the J gene lost 9 bases, with 11 bases spanning the gap. Profiling relied on immunoSEQ multiplex PCR, and the TCRdb table lists in-frame clones only, not all of them. Of about 3,400 clones detected, roughly four fifths appear once; the ten largest clones hold 9% to 15%. Patient tissue came from resections in Japan or China, 2014–2017. After pathologic assessment, macro-dissection selected premalignant or tumor cells for extraction. The chain is built from TRBV30 and TRBJ1-2; possibly TRBD1 for D (5 bases). The origin of this receptor is a person aged 60 to 85 with lung adenocarcinoma. Material for sequencing was FFPE lung adenocarcinoma in situ tissue. CDR3 sequence reads: CAWRDGTSYTF. The CDR3 coding sequence is TGTGCCTGGAGGGATGGGACGAGCTACACCTTC.